This TCR beta chain was identified during a study of T cells in Graves' hyperthyroidism and ophthalmopathy. Study results and caveats: Appearing also in blood were most of the thyroid clonotypes expanded above 0.001.

This clonotype turned up a few times. Its target is unknown. RNA transcripts yielded amplified TCR beta CDR3 regions. HTBI primers were employed in a first-round RT-PCR of the TCR CDR3. One entry per CDR3 protein, called by TCRdb with MiXCR from the multiplex PCR reads. The data contain around 700,000 distinct CDR3 sequences, roughly a sixth of them singletons. Patients were excluded for uncontrolled infection, other autoimmune disease, pregnancy or lactation. The sequenced sample consisted of blood. This clonotype was sampled from a woman aged 50 to 65 with Graves' hyperthyroidism that later progressed to Graves' ophthalmopathy.

The CDR3, as DNA: TGTGCCAGCAGTGAAAGCAGGGGGCGGGGTACTGAAGCTTTCTTT. This translates into CASSESRGRGTEAFF. V is TRBV25-1 and J is TRBJ1-1; TRBD1 agrees at 8 bases. V dropped 2 bases and J dropped 5; count of bases not matched to a gene: 7. From germline, CDR1 is MGHDK and CDR2 SYGVNS. The CDR3 contains 15 residues.